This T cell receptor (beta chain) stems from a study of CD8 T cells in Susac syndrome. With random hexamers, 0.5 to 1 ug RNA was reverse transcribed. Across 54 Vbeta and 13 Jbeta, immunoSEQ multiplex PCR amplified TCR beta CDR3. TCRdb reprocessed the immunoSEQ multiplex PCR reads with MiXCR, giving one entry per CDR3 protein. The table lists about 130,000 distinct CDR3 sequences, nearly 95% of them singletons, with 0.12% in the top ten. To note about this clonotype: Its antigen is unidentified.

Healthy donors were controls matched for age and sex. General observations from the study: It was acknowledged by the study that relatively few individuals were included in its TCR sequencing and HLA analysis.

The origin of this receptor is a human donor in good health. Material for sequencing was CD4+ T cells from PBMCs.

The CDR3, as DNA: TGTGCCAGCAGCCAATGGGGTAGCGGAGCCACCGGGGAGCTGTTTTTT. Protein sequence: CASSQWGSGATGELFF. The chain is built from TRBV14 and TRBJ2-2; D possibly corresponds to TRBD2 (6 bases). Trimming took 2 bases from V and 4 from J, leaving 14 bases between them. This CDR3 spans 16 amino acids. The V gene's germline CDR1 is SGHDN and CDR2 FVKESK. Drawing the rest from reference TRBV14 and TRBJ2-2, the complete variable domain is EAGVTQFPSHSVIEKGQTVTLRCDPISGHDNLYWYRRVMGKEIKFLLHFVKESKQDESGMPNNRFLAERTGGTYSTLKVQPAELEDSGVYFCASSQWGSGATGELFFGEGSRLTVL.